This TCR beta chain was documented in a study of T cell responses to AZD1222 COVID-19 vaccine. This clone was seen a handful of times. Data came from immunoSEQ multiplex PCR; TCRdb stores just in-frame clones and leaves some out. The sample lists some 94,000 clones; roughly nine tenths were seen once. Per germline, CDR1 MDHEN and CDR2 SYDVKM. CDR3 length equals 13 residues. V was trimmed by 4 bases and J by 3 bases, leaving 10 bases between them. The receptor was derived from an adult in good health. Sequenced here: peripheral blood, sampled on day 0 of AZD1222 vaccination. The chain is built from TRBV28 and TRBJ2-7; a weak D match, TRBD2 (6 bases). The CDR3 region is CASSSASVYEQYF. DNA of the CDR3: TGTGCCAGCAGTTCGGCTAGCGTCTACGAGCAGTACTTC.